This T cell receptor (beta chain) was sequenced in a study of identical twins. Notes on the study in general: Conclusions were based on cross-sectional statistical analysis, without following the same donors. Potential partial confounding of zero-insertion analyses by invariant MAIT and iNKT cells was noted.

TCRdb redid the calling of the 5' RACE reads with MiXCR, one entry per CDR3 protein. The sample contains 450,000 to 650,000 distinct CDR3 sequences, roughly 9.5% of which appear only once. About this clonotype itself: As yet, its antigen is unknown.

These data also featured in a second study, about yellow fever vaccine responses in identical twins.

This sequence was found in a woman aged 18-35 years in good health. The source material was PBMCs.

CDR3 region: CASGVPSSYNEQFF. CDR3 coding DNA: TGTGCCAGCGGGGTCCCCAGCTCCTACAATGAGCAGTTCTTC. This rearrangement joins TRBV2 to TRBJ2-1; D gene ambiguous. The CDR3 is made up of 14 amino acids. Between the trimmed V and J ends, which lost 8 bases and 0 bases, there was a span of 11 bases. The germline V gene has CDR1 SNHLY and CDR2 FYNNEI.